This TCR beta chain was obtained from a study of blood T cell repertoires in COVID-19. At the level of the study: Specimens from acute and convalescent COVID-19 originated in the United States, Italy and Spain. In each case, the material was cDNA or gDNA derived from T cells, B-cell-depleted T cells, or PBMCs.

Trimming pared 7 bases from V and 6 bases from J, leaving 19 bases between. The germline V gene encodes CDR1 SQVTM and CDR2 ANQGSEA. There are 13 residues in the CDR3. Measured with immunoSEQ multiplex PCR; TCRdb has only the in-frame clones, and not every one. The sample holds 330,000 or so clones, approximately 89% seen once. Recruited during active infection, patients (from Seattle) were subsequently followed longitudinally. The TCR sequence derives from a woman aged 60-75 years with COVID-19, enrolled during active disease. The sequenced sample was peripheral blood. The chain uses TRBV29-1 and TRBJ2-7; tentatively, D is TRBD1 (6 bases). The CDR3 loop reads CSATETGASEQYF. In DNA form, the CDR3 reads TGCAGCGCCACCGAGACAGGCGCTTCCGAGCAGTACTTC.